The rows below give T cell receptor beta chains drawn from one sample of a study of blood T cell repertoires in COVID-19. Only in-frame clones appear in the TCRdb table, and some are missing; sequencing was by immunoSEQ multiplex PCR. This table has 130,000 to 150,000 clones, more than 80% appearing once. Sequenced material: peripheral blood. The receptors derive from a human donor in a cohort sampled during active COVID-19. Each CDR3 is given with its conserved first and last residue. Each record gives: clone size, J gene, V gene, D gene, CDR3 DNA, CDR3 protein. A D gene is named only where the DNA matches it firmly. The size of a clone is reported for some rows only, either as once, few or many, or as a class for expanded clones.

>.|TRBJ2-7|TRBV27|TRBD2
TGTGCCAGCAGTTTACGACTAGCGAGGACCTACGAGCAGTACTTC
CASSLRLARTYEQYF
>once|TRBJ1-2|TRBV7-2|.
TGTGCCAGCAGCTTAAGCTCCCAGGGGCCGGGTGGCTACACCTTC
CASSLSSQGPGGYTF
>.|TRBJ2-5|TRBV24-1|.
TGTGCCACCAGCGCCTCTCCGAGTTGGGAGACCCAGTACTTC
CATSASPSWETQYF
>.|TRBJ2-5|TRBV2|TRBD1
TGTGCCAGCAGTGGCCGGGACAGGGGTGGTGAGACCCAGTACTTC
CASSGRDRGGETQYF
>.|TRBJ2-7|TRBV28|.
TGTGCCAGCAGTTTCCGGGGGTACGAGCAGTACTTC
CASSFRGYEQYF
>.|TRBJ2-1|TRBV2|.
TGTTCTCAATCGAGGGATCCCCCCTACTACAATGAGCAGTTCTTC
CSQSRDPPYYNEQFF
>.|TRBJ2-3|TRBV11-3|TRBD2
TGTGCCAGCAGCAATACTCTAGCGGGGGCAGATACGCAGTATTTT
CASSNTLAGADTQYF
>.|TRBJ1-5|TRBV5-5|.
TGTGCCAGCAGCTTGGGACAGGCCGCCATACAGCCCCAGCATTTT
CASSLGQAAIQPQHF
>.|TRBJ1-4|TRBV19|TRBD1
TGTGCCAGTCTACCTTCCGGGACAGGGGTTGAAAAACTGTTTTTT
CASLPSGTGVEKLFF
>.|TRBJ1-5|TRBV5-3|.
TGTGCCAGAAGCTTACTCCTCCGGGTTTTAAGCAATCAGCCCCAGCATTTT
CARSLLLRVLSNQPQHF
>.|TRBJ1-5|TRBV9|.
TGTGCCAGCAGCGTAGGGGCAGGTAATCAGCCCCAGCATTTT
CASSVGAGNQPQHF
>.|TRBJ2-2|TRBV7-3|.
TGTGCCAGCAGCTTAAATGCCAGGGTCAACACCGGGGAGCTGTTTTTT
CASSLNARVNTGELFF
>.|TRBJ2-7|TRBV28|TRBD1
TGTGCCATCGCTCGTACAGGGGGCTACGAGCAGTACTTC
CAIARTGGYEQYF
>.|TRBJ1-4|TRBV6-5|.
TGTGCCAGCAGTTATTATGTTGGACAGACATATGAAAAACTGTTTTTT
CASSYYVGQTYEKLFF
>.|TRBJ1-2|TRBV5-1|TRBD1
TGCGCCAGCAGCTTGGGACAGGGGGTACTCGGCTACACCTTC
CASSLGQGVLGYTF
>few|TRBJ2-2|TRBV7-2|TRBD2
TGTGCCAGCAGGCAACTAGCGGGGGGAACCGGGGAGCTGTTTTTT
CASRQLAGGTGELFF
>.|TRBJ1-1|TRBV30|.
TGTGCCTCCCATTTAGGGACTCTTAAAGCTTTCTTT
CASHLGTLKAFF
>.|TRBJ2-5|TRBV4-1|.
TGCGCCAGCAGCCAAAGGGGAGAGACCCAGTACTTC
CASSQRGETQYF
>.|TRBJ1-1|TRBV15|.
TGTGCCACCAGCAGAGGTGACGGGGGGTACACTGAAGCTTTCTTT
CATSRGDGGYTEAFF
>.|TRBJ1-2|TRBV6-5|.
TGTGCCAGCACCTTAGACACTAACTATGGCTACACCTTC
CASTLDTNYGYTF
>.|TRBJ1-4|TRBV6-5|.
TGTGCCAGCAAAAGGGAGATAGGCACTAATGAAAAACTGTTTTTT
CASKREIGTNEKLFF
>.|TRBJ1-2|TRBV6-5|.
TGTGCCAGCAGTTACTGGGGAGACGGCTACACCTTC
CASSYWGDGYTF
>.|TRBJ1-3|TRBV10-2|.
TGCGCCAGCAGTGAGCGGACAGCTGGAAACACCATATATTTT
CASSERTAGNTIYF
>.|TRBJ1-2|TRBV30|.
TGTGCCTGGAGTGTAGGGGGTTTCTATGGCTACACCTTC
CAWSVGGFYGYTF
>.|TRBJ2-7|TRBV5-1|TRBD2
TGCGCCAGCAGCTTGGCCAGGGCTAGCGGGGACGAGCAGTACTTC
CASSLARASGDEQYF
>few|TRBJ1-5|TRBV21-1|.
TGTGCCAGCAGCACCCAACCGGACAGGGAAAGCAATCAGCCCCAGCATTTT
CASSTQPDRESNQPQHF
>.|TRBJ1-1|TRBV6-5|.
TGTGCCAGCAGGGGGCGCCGCACAGAAGAAGCTTTCTTT
CASRGRRTEEAFF
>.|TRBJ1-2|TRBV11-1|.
TGTGCCAGCGGGCAGGACTATGGCTACACCTTC
CASGQDYGYTF
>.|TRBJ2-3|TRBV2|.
TGTGCCAGCTTAGGGGACTCCACAGATACGCAGTATTTT
CASLGDSTDTQYF
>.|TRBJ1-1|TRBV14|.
TGTGCCAGCAGCCAAGAACAGGGAACTGAAGCTTTCTTT
CASSQEQGTEAFF
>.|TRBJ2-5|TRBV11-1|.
TGTGCCAGCAGCTTCCCAACTCAAGAGACCCAGTACTTC
CASSFPTQETQYF
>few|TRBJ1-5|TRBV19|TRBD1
TGTGCCAGTAGTATAGATAGGACAGGGGCAGGTCAGCCCCAGCATTTT
CASSIDRTGAGQPQHF
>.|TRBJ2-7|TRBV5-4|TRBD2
TGTGCCAGCAGCCCCCCTGGTGGGCGGGGGGTATACGAGCAGTACTTC
CASSPPGGRGVYEQYF
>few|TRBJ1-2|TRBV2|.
TGTGCCAGCAGTGTGGGCAGGGCTAACTATGGCTACACCTTC
CASSVGRANYGYTF
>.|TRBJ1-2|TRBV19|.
TGTGCCAGTAGTCAAAAGGGGGTAGACAGGCCCGATTTGTCTGGCTACACCTTC
CASSQKGVDRPDLSGYTF
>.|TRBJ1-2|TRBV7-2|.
TGTGCCAGCAGCCCCGATAGGCGACAGACCAACTATGGCTACACCTTC
CASSPDRRQTNYGYTF
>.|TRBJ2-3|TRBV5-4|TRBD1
TGTGCCAGCAGCTCATTACAGGGGGTGAGGCCAGATACGCAGTATTTT
CASSSLQGVRPDTQYF
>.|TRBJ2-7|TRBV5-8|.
TGTGCCAGCAGCTTCCTCTCCTACGAGCAGTACTTC
CASSFLSYEQYF
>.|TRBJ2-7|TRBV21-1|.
TGTGCCAGCACTATTATAGACAGGCGGCGTGATGGGAGGGACGCGGACGGGCAGTACTTC
CASTIIDRRRDGRDADGQYF
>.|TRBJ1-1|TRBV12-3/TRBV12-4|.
TGTGCCAGCAGCAAAACAGGGAATACTGAAGCTTTCTTT
CASSKTGNTEAFF
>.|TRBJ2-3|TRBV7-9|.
TGTGCCAGCAGCTTCAGGCAGGGGAACCCAGATACGCAGTATTTT
CASSFRQGNPDTQYF
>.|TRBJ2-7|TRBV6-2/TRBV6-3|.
TGTGCCAGCAGTTACTCGTCCCGACTATCGTACGAGCAGTACTTC
CASSYSSRLSYEQYF
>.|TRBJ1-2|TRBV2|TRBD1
TGTGCCAGCAGTGAATCCGGGACAGGGTTCTATGGCTACACCTTC
CASSESGTGFYGYTF
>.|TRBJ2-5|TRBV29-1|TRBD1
TGCAGCGAGGGACAGCTCCAAGAGACCCAGTACTTC
CSEGQLQETQYF
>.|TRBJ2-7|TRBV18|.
TGTGCCAGCGAAGAGAACTACGAGCAGTACTTC
CASEENYEQYF
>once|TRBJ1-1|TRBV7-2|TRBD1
TGTGCCAGCAGCTTAGATAGCGGGACAGCATTGAACACTGAAGCTTTCTTT
CASSLDSGTALNTEAFF
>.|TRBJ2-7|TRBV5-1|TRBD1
TGCGCCAGCAGCGGGGGACAGCTCTACGAGCAGTACTTC
CASSGGQLYEQYF
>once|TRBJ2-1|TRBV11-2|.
TGTGCCAGCAGCGAACACAGGGAAGGTGAGCAGTTCTTC
CASSEHREGEQFF
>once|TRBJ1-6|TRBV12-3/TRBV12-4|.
TGTGCCAGCAGTCCCGCCTATAATTCACCCCTCCACTTT
CASSPAYNSPLHF
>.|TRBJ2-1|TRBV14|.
TGTGCCAGCAGCCAAGTTCTCCAGGGGCAGTTCTTC
CASSQVLQGQFF
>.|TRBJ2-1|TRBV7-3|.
TGTGCCAGCAGCTTAGGAGGGCTCGACAATGAGCAGTTCTTC
CASSLGGLDNEQFF
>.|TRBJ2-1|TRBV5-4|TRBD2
TGTGCCAGCAGCTCAGCGGGGGGGCGTTACAATGAGCAGTTCTTC
CASSSAGGRYNEQFF
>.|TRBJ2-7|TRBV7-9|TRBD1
TGTGCCAGCAGCTCAGAGGACAGGGTTGAAGAGCAGTACTTC
CASSSEDRVEEQYF
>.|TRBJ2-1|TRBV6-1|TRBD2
TGTGCCAGCAGTGAAGAAGGACTAGCGGTTGACAATGAGCAGTTCTTC
CASSEEGLAVDNEQFF
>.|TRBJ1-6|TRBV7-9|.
TGTGCCAGCAGCTTAACGGGGGTAGGTTCACCCCTCCACTTT
CASSLTGVGSPLHF
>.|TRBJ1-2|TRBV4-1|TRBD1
TGCGCCAGCAGCAGAGGACAGGGGGATGGCTACACCTTC
CASSRGQGDGYTF
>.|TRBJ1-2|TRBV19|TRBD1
TGTGCCAGTAGTCGCCTGCTCCAGGGGGCAGGGGGCTACACCTTC
CASSRLLQGAGGYTF
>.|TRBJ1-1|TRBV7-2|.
TGTGCCAGCAGCTTAGCGAGGGAGACTGAAGCTTTCTTT
CASSLARETEAFF